This T cell receptor (beta chain) emerged from a study of T cells in Graves' hyperthyroidism and ophthalmopathy (dated by TCRdb to about 2019). Concerning the study at large: Peripheral blood samples were taken at the time of initial diagnosis, prior to any treatment. After blood sampling, hyperthyroidism patients were treated with methimazole at a starting dose of 30 mg daily, and ophthalmopathy patients were treated with high-dose intravenous methylprednisolone. Thyroid tissue and blood T-cell repertoires from six Graves' hyperthyroidism patients were also compared in the study. TCR V-J signatures able to tell the groups apart were searched for in a discovery cohort of 90 to 100 patients, of whom over 40 had Graves' ophthalmopathy and under 65 had stable Graves' hyperthyroidism. The approximately 90 discovery patients were randomly split 7:3 into training and test sets. According to the paper, TCR Vbeta CDR3 sequencing was carried out on approximately 140 peripheral blood samples, which came from 40 to 45 ophthalmopathy, about 75 hyperthyroidism and approximately 17 progressor patients. Whether ophthalmopathy could be predicted prospectively was tested in an independent validation cohort made up of 18 to 20 hyperthyroidism patients plus 17 patients who later progressed to ophthalmopathy.

The TCR beta CDR3 regions were amplified from RNA transcripts. The first round of RT-PCR for the TCR CDR3 was performed with the HTBI primer set and the Qiagen OneStep RT-PCR kit. The libraries were constructed in a second round of multiplex PCR and then size-selected and purified. The libraries were sequenced on an Illumina HiSeq2000 using paired-end 100 bp reads. On the study's bioinformatics: Raw data were processed with SOAPnuke, discarding reads with adapters, uncalled bases, mean Phred below 15, or no exact constant-primer or identifier match. COPE v1.2.5 was used to merge high-quality paired reads, and clonotypes were defined as unique nucleotide sequences. MiTCR v1.1 was used to align clonotypes to the IMGT TRBV, TRBD and TRBJ reference segments. Only V-J combinations with frequency above 0.0001, covering 99.2% of repertoires, were analysed. A TCS score was defined as the ratio of F50 (clonal expansion) to E x V (chaos), with BLOSUM62-based TCRdist applied between CDR3 peptides within each V-J. Welch's t-statistics and random forest reduced around 520 V-J features to 13, which were used in a naive Bayes classifier (R e1071). TCRdb reprocessing: public reads trimmed at Q25 with fastp, clones called with MiXCR, in-frame beta chains kept. Every distinct CDR3 protein forms one entry, paired with its most common genes and DNA. V and J calls and clone size were set by TCRdb, not the authors. This sample holds approximately 420,000 distinct CDR3 sequences; about 15% were observed only once. Of the sample, 30% to 35% is held by the ten largest clones.

This clonotype has just a few counts. Its antigen remains unidentified. Qualities for individual bases were not recorded, and no much larger clone is one base off. The paper as a whole reports these results and caveats: A 13 V-J signature model separated ophthalmopathy from stable hyperthyroidism, with approximately 87% sensitivity and approximately 81% specificity in cross-validation and 80%/75% in testing. Sample size was not statistically predetermined, and blinding of investigators to group allocation was not performed. In validation, progression to ophthalmopathy was predicted by the model with 70% to 71% sensitivity and 72.22% specificity, a median of roughly 6 months before onset. Most expanded thyroid clonotypes (frequency above 0.001) were also found in blood, which suggests that blood repertoires may mirror thyroid immune responses.

Stable Graves' hyperthyroidism was defined as no progression to ophthalmopathy during 18 months of follow-up. Hyperthyroidism patients were aged 18 to 65 years and newly diagnosed, with disease duration of less than 2 months. Exclusion was applied to patients with uncontrolled infections, other autoimmune diseases, pregnancy or lactation. Diagnoses were established on the basis of clinical symptoms, serum thyroxine and TRAb, thyroid ultrasound, and orbital computed tomography. PBMCs were isolated from roughly 10 ml of fresh peripheral blood by Ficoll-Paque density gradient centrifugation. Total RNA was extracted with Trizol reagent, and quality was checked on an Agilent 2100 Bioanalyzer. Sequenced material: blood. This clonotype was sampled from a woman younger than 45 with Graves' hyperthyroidism.

The DNA is as follows: TGTGCCAGCACTCTCGTCGAGTCTTCGAAGCAGTTCTTC. Translated, this is CASTLVESSKQFF. The rearrangement joined TRBV12-3 or TRBV12-4 to TRBJ2-1, with the D gene call left open. There are 13 amino acids in the CDR3, from cysteine to phenylalanine inclusive. Only the CDR3 DNA is retained, 39 bases long and in frame from the first base. V loses 7 bases of germline sequence and J loses 11 bases, and the interval between the two ends is 18 bases.